These T cell receptor beta chains were read from a single sample in a study of sequential checkpoint blockade in melanoma. Measured with immunoSEQ multiplex PCR; TCRdb has only the in-frame clones, and not every one. This repertoire shows around 10,000 clones, roughly 72% found once; its top ten account for approximately 15%. Specimen: CD8+ T cells sorted from blood (inferred from file names), collected from a patient given nivolumab and ipilimumab in sequence. Receptors originate from a human donor with melanoma. The CDR3 runs from the conserved cysteine through the conserved F or W. D genes are given only for firm matches. Where a row states a size, it is once, few, many or the class of an expanded clone; other rows omit it.

J gene: TRBJ1-2; D gene: -; clone size: -; V gene: TRBV6-1; CDR3 DNA: TGTGCCAGCAGGCCCACAGGGTTCTATGGCTACACCTTC; CDR3 protein: CASRPTGFYGYTF
J gene: TRBJ2-1; D gene: -; clone size: -; V gene: TRBV6-4; CDR3 DNA: TGTGCCAGCAGTGACTCCTTCACGAGCTCCTACAATGAGCAGTTCTTC; CDR3 protein: CASSDSFTSSYNEQFF
J gene: TRBJ2-2; D gene: -; clone size: -; V gene: TRBV7-9; CDR3 DNA: TGTGCCAGCAGCTCCAACGTGGATCGGAGCGGGGAGCTGTTTTTT; CDR3 protein: CASSSNVDRSGELFF
J gene: TRBJ2-1; D gene: -; clone size: medium-sized; V gene: TRBV6-4; CDR3 DNA: TGTGCCAGCAGTGACTCAAAGGGGGCTAGCGGGTACTCCTACAATGAGCAGTTCTTC; CDR3 protein: CASSDSKGASGYSYNEQFF
J gene: TRBJ2-2; D gene: TRBD2; clone size: -; V gene: TRBV2; CDR3 DNA: TGTGCCAGCGCAGCCGCGGGAGGGCCATATCCGAACACCGGGGAGCTGTTTTTT; CDR3 protein: CASAAAGGPYPNTGELFF
J gene: TRBJ2-2; D gene: TRBD1; clone size: once; V gene: TRBV13; CDR3 DNA: TGTGCCAGCAGTTCCGCAGGGGGCTCTTGGACCGGGGAGCTGTTTTTT; CDR3 protein: CASSSAGGSWTGELFF
J gene: TRBJ1-4; D gene: TRBD1; clone size: -; V gene: TRBV6-1; CDR3 DNA: TGTGCCAGCAGTGAAGGGACAGGGTCGGAAAAACTGTTTTTT; CDR3 protein: CASSEGTGSEKLFF
J gene: TRBJ2-5; D gene: TRBD2; clone size: -; V gene: TRBV28; CDR3 DNA: TGTGCCAGCAGTTCACCGGGACTAGCGGGGGGGGGAGAGACCCAGTACTTC; CDR3 protein: CASSSPGLAGGGETQYF
J gene: TRBJ1-1; D gene: -; clone size: -; V gene: TRBV6-4; CDR3 DNA: TGTGCCAGCAGTGACTCAGGGGAGAACACTGAAGCTTTCTTT; CDR3 protein: CASSDSGENTEAFF
J gene: TRBJ2-1; D gene: -; clone size: -; V gene: TRBV6-4; CDR3 DNA: TGTGCCAGCAGTGACAACACTGACAGCAATGAGCAGTTCTTC; CDR3 protein: CASSDNTDSNEQFF
J gene: TRBJ1-3; D gene: TRBD1; clone size: -; V gene: TRBV13; CDR3 DNA: TGTGCCAGCAGCACGGGACAGAAAGGAAACACCATATATTTT; CDR3 protein: CASSTGQKGNTIYF
J gene: TRBJ2-7; D gene: -; clone size: -; V gene: TRBV5-1; CDR3 DNA: TGCGCCAGCAGCTCTACAGATTCCTACGAGCAGTACTTC; CDR3 protein: CASSSTDSYEQYF
J gene: TRBJ2-3; D gene: TRBD2; clone size: few; V gene: TRBV7-8; CDR3 DNA: TGTGCCAGCAGCTCCCGACTAGCGGGGGAATGGGCAGATACGCAGTATTTT; CDR3 protein: CASSSRLAGEWADTQYF
J gene: TRBJ2-3; D gene: TRBD2; clone size: -; V gene: TRBV18; CDR3 DNA: TGTGCCAGCTCACCAGTTAGCGGGGACACAGATACGCAGTATTTT; CDR3 protein: CASSPVSGDTDTQYF
J gene: TRBJ1-2; D gene: TRBD1; clone size: -; V gene: TRBV27; CDR3 DNA: TGTGCCAGCAGTGGACAGGGGGACTATGGCTACACCTTC; CDR3 protein: CASSGQGDYGYTF